The text below deals with one T cell receptor beta chain. The sample is drawn from a study of blood T cell repertoires in COVID-19. Looking at the study overall: PBMCs, B-cell-depleted T cells, or T cells provided the cDNA or gDNA that made up the material.

CDR3 length: 13 amino acids. Trimming left V 5 bases short and J 4 bases short, with 9 bases between. In germline, CDR1 is LNHDA, CDR2 SQIVND (reference sequence). Sequencing used immunoSEQ multiplex PCR; TCRdb keeps in-frame clones, though not all of them. The sample contains over 90,000 clones, 88% of which appear only once. The V gene is TRBV19, the J gene TRBJ1-5; D ambiguous. This TCR was sampled from a human donor in a cohort sampled during active COVID-19. Material: peripheral blood. In nucleotides, the CDR3 is TGTGCCAGTAGTCAGACGACAAATCAGCCCCAGCATTTT. It codes for CASSQTTNQPQHF. Using reference TRBV19 and TRBJ1-5 for the parts outside the CDR3, the full variable domain is DGGITQSPKYLFRKEGQNVTLSCEQNLNHDAMYWYRQDPGQGLRLIYYSQIVNDFQKGDIAEGYSVSREKKESFPLTVTSAQKNPTAFYLCASSQTTNQPQHFGDGTRLSIL.